These 16 T cell receptor beta chains were all obtained from the same sample, sequenced in a study of cytomegalovirus exposure and HLA in healthy donors. Primers: 60 Vbeta forward and 13 Jbeta reverse. Using immunoSEQ multiplex PCR, the repertoire was profiled, and TCRdb retains in-frame clones only, with some absent. The sample has fewer than 150,000 clones, and its top ten clones hold approximately 1.9%. Sequencing was performed on PBMCs. The receptors here all came from a woman aged 55-70 years in good health and CMV-seronegative.

The chain joins TRBV6-1 to TRBJ1-6; D remains unclear. V lost 2 bases and J 9 bases, leaving 5 bases between the germline ends. The germline CDR1 and CDR2 sequences are MNHNS and SASEGT. CDR3 length equals 12 residues. This CDR3 reads CASSELSSPLHF. In DNA, the CDR3 is TGTGCCAGCAGTGAATTGAGTTCACCCCTCCACTTT.

The chain combines TRBV27 with TRBJ2-1; 8 bases agree with TRBD2. Trimming cost V 4 bases and J 0 bases; bases outside gene matches: 2. The length of the CDR3 is 15 residues. Per germline, CDR1 MNHEY and CDR2 SMNVEV (reference sequence). The CDR3 nucleotides are TGTGCCAGCAGTTCGAGCGGGAGCTCCTACAATGAGCAGTTCTTC. This encodes CASSSSGSSYNEQFF.

The J gene is TRBJ1-6, the V gene TRBV10-2, with 9 bases aligning to TRBD1. CDR1 and CDR2 from the germline V gene are WSHSY and SAAADI. With V trimmed by 10 bases and J by 6 bases, 16 bases remained unmatched. This CDR3 has 17 amino acids. The CDR3 is CATNRDREGFGNSPLHF. CDR3 coding DNA: TGCGCCACCAACCGGGACAGGGAAGGGTTTGGTAATTCACCCCTCCACTTT.

The chain has TRBV4-1 and TRBJ2-7, with TRBD2 matching over 7 bases. Germline V lookup: CDR1 MGHRA, CDR2 YSYEKL. This CDR3 contains 15 residues. Unmatched junction bases numbered 3, after V lost 0 bases and J lost 1 base. The DNA of the CDR3 is TGCGCCAGCAGCCAAGATAGCGGGTATTCCTACGAGCAGTACTTC. It specifies CASSQDSGYSYEQYF.

The chain employs TRBV2 and TRBJ2-1; D remains ambiguous. The V gene's germline CDR1 is SNHLY and CDR2 FYNNEI. V was trimmed by 7 bases and J by 6 bases, leaving 13 bases between them. The CDR3 sequence is 13 residues long. CDR3 in amino acids: CASNPGLGNEQFF. CDR3 bases: TGTGCCAGCAATCCCGGTCTAGGCAATGAGCAGTTCTTC.

The CDR3 region is CASSSIPTGNNSPLHF. CDR3 DNA: TGTGCCAGCAGCTCGATCCCGACAGGGAACAATTCACCCCTCCACTTT. The chain joins TRBV5-8 to TRBJ1-6; TRBD1 matches at 7 bases. Trimming took 3 bases from V and 7 from J; bases not matched to a gene: 10. The germline CDR1 and CDR2 sequences are SGHTS and YDEGEE. The CDR3 extends over 16 amino acids. The full variable domain, its missing parts supplied by reference TRBV5-8 and TRBJ1-6, is EAGVTQSPTHLIKTRGQQATLRCSPISGHTSVYWYQQALGLGLQFLLWYDEGEERNRGNFPPRFSGRQFPNYSSELNVNALELEDSALYLCASSSIPTGNNSPLHFGNGTRLTVT.

This chain links TRBV28 with TRBJ1-3, with 7 nucleotides matching TRBD1. The V gene's germline CDR1 is MDHEN and CDR2 SYDVKM. V shed 5 bases, J shed 4 bases, and the junction held 2 bases outside the gene matches. This CDR3 has 13 residues. Written as DNA, the CDR3 is TGTGCCAGCAGTATGGGACAGGGAAACACCATATATTTT. It specifies CASSMGQGNTIYF.

V is TRBV7-2 and J is TRBJ2-5, with 8 bases that match TRBD2. Germline assignment: CDR1 SGHTA and CDR2 FQGNSA. The CDR3 has 15 residues. With 4 bases clipped from V and 5 bases from J, the junction kept 9 bases outside the gene matches. CDR3 in DNA: TGTGCCAGCAGCTCGACTAGCGAGAGTGGTGAGACCCAGTACTTC. As protein: CASSSTSESGETQYF.

This chain joins TRBV6-1 and TRBJ1-5, with D unclear. CDR1 is MNHNS and CDR2 is SASEGT in the germline V gene. The length of the CDR3 is 13 residues. Trimming removed 7 bases at V and 9 bases at J, with 16 bases between. The CDR3: CASTDDWLRPQHF. CDR3 bases: TGTGCCAGCACTGATGACTGGTTGAGGCCCCAGCATTTT.

A word on this clone: This same CDR3 is encoded by further DNA sequences in the sample. The chain carries TRBV28 and TRBJ1-5, with D uncertain. The CDR3 consists of 16 residues. CDR1 and CDR2 from the germline V gene are MDHEN and SYDVKM. Trimming cost V 6 bases and J 1 base, with 16 bases left between them. The CDR3, as DNA: TGTGCCAGCAGCTTGGGAGGAGTTAAGAGCAATCAGCCCCAGCATTTT. Translating gives CASSLGGVKSNQPQHF.

V gene TRBV30 combines with J gene TRBJ2-3, with TRBD1 matching 9 bases. Germline V gene sequence: CDR1 GTSNPN, CDR2 SVGIG (reference sequence). The CDR3 totals 15 residues. V was clipped by 1 base and J by 5 bases; unmatched bases: 7. The CDR3 DNA reads TGTGCCTGGAGTGAAGGGGGGACAGGGAAAGATACGCAGTATTTT. Protein product: CAWSEGGTGKDTQYF.

To note about this clone: The junction departs from germline at one end; a sequencing error may be responsible. The V and J genes are TRBV18 and TRBJ2-5; 9 bases map to TRBD2. The CDR3 is 17 amino acids. Germline CDR1 is KGHSH and CDR2 is LQKENI. The CDR3 DNA reads TGTGCCAGCTCGCCACCCCGGGGACTAGCTGACCAAGAGACCCAGTACTTC. Amino acid sequence: CASSPPRGLADQETQYF.

The chain links TRBV7-9 to TRBJ1-1; TRBD1 might be the D (6 bases). This CDR3 contains 15 residues. V was pared by 3 bases and J by 11 bases, with 22 bases between. The germline CDR1 and CDR2 sequences are SEHNR and FQNEAQ (reference sequence). CDR3 sequence reads: CASSFGGRDHPGAFF. DNA of the CDR3: TGTGCCAGCAGCTTTGGGGGCAGGGACCATCCTGGGGCTTTCTTT.

The V and J genes are TRBV6-1 and TRBJ2-5; TRBD2 agrees at 10 bases. The ends lost 3 bases at V and 5 bases at J; junction bases unmatched: 0. Germline loops: CDR1 MNHNS, CDR2 SASEGT. This CDR3 comprises 13 residues. Here the CDR3 DNA reads TGTGCCAGCAGTGAGGGACTAGCGGAGACCCAGTACTTC. Residues: CASSEGLAETQYF.

This chain links TRBV2 with TRBJ1-1; D may be TRBD1 (6 bases). CDR1 is SNHLY and CDR2 is FYNNEI in the germline V gene. V was clipped by 3 bases and J by 3 bases, with 11 bases between them. This CDR3 contains 14 residues. The CDR3 protein is CASSDLPGDTEAFF. In DNA form, the CDR3 reads TGTGCCAGCAGTGATCTCCCAGGGGACACTGAAGCTTTCTTT.

The rearrangement uses TRBV10-3 and TRBJ2-7; TRBD1 matches 11 bases. From germline, CDR1 is ENHRY and CDR2 SYGVKD. The CDR3 loop spans 15 amino acids. J lost 2 bases, V lost 3 bases, and 3 bases had no gene match. The CDR3 coding sequence is TGTGCCATCAGTGACGGGGGACAGGGGGCCTACGAGCAGTACTTC. Amino acid sequence: CAISDGGQGAYEQYF.